The entry that follows covers one T cell receptor beta chain sequence. Its antigen is as yet unknown. Researchers amplified the TCR beta CDR3 regions from RNA transcripts. HTBI primers drove first-round RT-PCR of the TCR CDR3. TCRdb analysed the multiplex PCR reads with MiXCR anew, one entry per CDR3 protein. Of approximately 420,000 distinct CDR3 sequences in the sample, roughly an eighth were seen once. This sample is drawn from a study of T cells in Graves' hyperthyroidism and ophthalmopathy. The study, taken as a whole, reports: Clonotypes that were expanded in thyroid above 0.001 mostly appeared in blood too. The model predicted ophthalmopathy a median 6.5 months before onset.

Graves' hyperthyroidism is called stable when ophthalmopathy does not progress within 18 months. With a duration under 2 months, the hyperthyroidism was newly diagnosed in patients aged 18 to 65. CDR3 length: 12 residues. Germline-derived CDR1 and CDR2 are DFQATT and SNEGSKA (reference sequence). The V gene lost 5 bases and the J gene lost 8 bases, with 15 bases spanning the gap. The receptor's source is a woman under 30 with Graves' hyperthyroidism. Input material: blood. V and J are TRBV20-1 and TRBJ1-1; D gene uncertain. The CDR3 loop is CSAPEPLREAFF. The CDR3, as DNA: TGCAGTGCTCCAGAACCGCTTAGAGAAGCTTTCTTT.